This TCR beta chain was observed in a study of CD8+ T cells in alopecia areata. Study observations and caveats: Higher clonality was seen in lesional scalp than in normal scalp, especially in alopecia totalis/universalis.

Extraction of RNA preceded its reverse transcription into cDNA, which served as the sequencing template. Produced via immunoSEQ multiplex PCR; TCRdb's table is partial and in-frame only. The data contain about 170,000 clones, about 67% of them singletons. Unmatched junction bases numbered 6, after V lost 6 bases and J lost 4 bases. The CDR3 spans 14 residues. Germline CDR1 is MNHNS and CDR2 is SASEGT. Collected material from alopecia areata patients comprised lesional scalp punch biopsies and peripheral blood. Of note for this clone: Antigen: not known.

This sequence originates from a human donor with alopecia areata. This rearrangement joins TRBV6-1 to TRBJ1-1; 9 bases align to TRBD1. This specimen consisted of CD8+ T cells sorted from blood, obtained at week 0. CDR3 residues: CASSPGQGLTEAFF. CDR3 DNA: TGTGCCAGCAGCCCGGGACAGGGACTCACTGAAGCTTTCTTT.